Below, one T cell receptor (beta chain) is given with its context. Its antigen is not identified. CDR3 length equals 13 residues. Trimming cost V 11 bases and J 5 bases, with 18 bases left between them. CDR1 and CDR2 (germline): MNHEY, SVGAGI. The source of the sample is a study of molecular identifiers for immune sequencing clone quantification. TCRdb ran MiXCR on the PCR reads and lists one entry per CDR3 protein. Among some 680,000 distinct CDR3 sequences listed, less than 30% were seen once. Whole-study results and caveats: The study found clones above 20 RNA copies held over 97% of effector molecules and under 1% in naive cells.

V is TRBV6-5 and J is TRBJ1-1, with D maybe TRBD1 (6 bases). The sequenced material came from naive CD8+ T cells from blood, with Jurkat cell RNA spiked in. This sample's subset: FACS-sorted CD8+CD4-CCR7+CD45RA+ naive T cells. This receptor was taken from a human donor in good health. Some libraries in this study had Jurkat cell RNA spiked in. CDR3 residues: CARGGGASTEAFF. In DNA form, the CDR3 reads TGTGCCCGCGGGGGGGGGGCGAGTACTGAAGCTTTCTTT.